What follows are 8 T cell receptor beta chains derived from one specimen sequenced in a study of a mutant IDH1 vaccine in newly diagnosed glioma. The time point here: baseline, week 1 (first vaccination visit). As to treatment: pre-vaccination baseline after standard-of-care therapy. Sequencing was performed with immunoSEQ multiplex PCR; in TCRdb, only in-frame clones are kept and a portion is missing. The sample holds under 35,000 clones, roughly four fifths seen once. The material sequenced was PBMCs, taken from a glioma patient treated with radiotherapy, temozolomide or both. The receptors were gathered from a man between 25 and 39 years old with glioma.

The V call is TRBV29-1, the J call TRBJ2-3; D might be TRBD1 or TRBD2, each matching 5 bases. The CDR3 runs 14 residues. V was pared by 6 bases and J by 4 bases, with 17 bases between. Germline values: CDR1 SQVTM, CDR2 ANQGSEA. For the CDR3, the DNA is TGCAGCGTGATGGACAAAAGGGAGTCAGATACGCAGTATTTT. It yields the protein CSVMDKRESDTQYF.

V and J are TRBV30 and TRBJ2-7; 7 nucleotides match TRBD1. CDR1 GTSNPN and CDR2 SVGIG come from the germline V gene (reference sequence). The V gene end was trimmed by 0 bases and the J gene end by 6 bases; junction bases not matched to a gene: 11. This CDR3 has 15 amino acids. The CDR3 DNA follows: TGTGCCTGGAGTGTAACCTCAGGGGGACGAGGCGAGCAGTACTTC. Amino acid sequence: CAWSVTSGGRGEQYF.

The gene calls are TRBV27 and TRBJ2-1; a possible D gene is TRBD1 (5 bases). Trimming took 2 bases from V and 12 from J, leaving 14 bases between them. The CDR3 is made up of 13 amino acids. CDR1 is MNHEY and CDR2 is SMNVEV in the germline V gene (reference sequence). The CDR3 loop is CASSLGALQRQFF. The CDR3 DNA reads TGTGCCAGCAGTTTAGGGGCCCTTCAGCGGCAGTTCTTC.

This rearrangement joins TRBV18 to TRBJ2-7, with D tentatively TRBD1 or TRBD2 (5 bases each). The CDR3 spans 15 residues. The germline V gene encodes CDR1 KGHSH and CDR2 LQKENI. The germline V and J ends were trimmed by 3 bases and 5 bases, with 17 bases remaining between them. CDR3 sequence (DNA): TGTGCCAGCTCACCGGGCCCTGGGGACGGTGACGAGCAGTACTTC. As protein: CASSPGPGDGDEQYF.

This clone was seen only a few times. This chain links TRBV5-1 with TRBJ1-1; D remains ambiguous. The CDR3 consists of 14 residues. Per germline, CDR1 SGHRS and CDR2 YFSETQ. V gave up 1 base and J gave up 3 bases, with 10 bases separating them. For the CDR3, the DNA is TGCGCCAGCAGCTTGACAGCGGGCTACACTGAAGCTTTCTTT. Translation gives CASSLTAGYTEAFF.

The genes are TRBV7-9 and TRBJ2-7; tentative D call: TRBD2 (8 bases). Trimming left V 4 bases short and J 2 bases short, with 15 bases between. From germline, CDR1 is SEHNR and CDR2 FQNEAQ (reference sequence). The CDR3 is 15 residues long. CDR3 DNA: TGTGCCAGCAGCTCCCGGGAGGGGGCCACCTACGAGCAGTACTTC. Its translation: CASSSREGATYEQYF.

The chain employs TRBV6-1 and TRBJ2-3; the D gene is possibly TRBD1 (5 bases). V gave up 8 bases and J gave up 2 bases, with 14 bases separating them. CDR3 length: 14 amino acids. CDR1 and CDR2 from the germline V gene are MNHNS and SASEGT. In DNA, the CDR3 is TGTGCCAGCGGGGCCGGGTGGGCCACAGATACGCAGTATTTT. It translates to CASGAGWATDTQYF.

The J gene is TRBJ1-6, the V gene TRBV4-2; 9 positions match TRBD1. Germline CDR1 reads LGHNA; CDR2 reads YNFKEQ. V trimming: 4 bases; J trimming: 8 bases; junction bases outside the gene matches: 9. The CDR3 has 16 amino acids. The CDR3 DNA is TGTGCCAGCAGCCGGGTGGGACAGGGTTTTGATTCACCCCTCCACTTT. This translates into CASSRVGQGFDSPLHF.